Detailed here is one T cell receptor (beta chain). What it binds is unknown. The TCR beta profiling, which covered VDJ combination and CDR3 sequence, was carried out using genomic DNA as the template. TCRdb re-called the reads through MiXCR, storing one row per CDR3 protein. This table has about 170,000 distinct CDR3 sequences, about 60% appearing once. Germline lookup yields CDR1 SGHRS and CDR2 YFSETQ. The V end was cut by 0 bases, the J end by 5 bases, with 11 bases between. The CDR3 extends over 14 amino acids. The data belong to a study of CD8+CD57+ T cells in acquired aplastic anemia. About the research overall: Isolated CD4+ and CD8+ cells, once sorted, yielded DNA averaging roughly 3.4 ug. Healthy-donor CD4+ cells averaged about 11 million reads. General study points: Statistical testing detected no significant gap in CD8+ Simpson's diversity between patients and controls. Comparison of patients with controls identified about 27 shared CD8+ CDR3 sequences.

This TCR was recovered from a human donor in good health. The chain recombines TRBV5-1 with TRBJ1-1; D gene uncertain. Sequencing was done on a sample of sorted CD4+, CD8+, or CD8+CD57+ T cells (not recorded which) from PBMCs. CDR3: CASSLVRLGTEAFF. CDR3 DNA: TGCGCCAGCAGCTTGGTGCGGTTAGGAACTGAAGCTTTCTTT.